The 29 T cell receptor beta chains below were found in one sample sequenced in a study of cytomegalovirus exposure and HLA in healthy donors. PCR employed 60 Vbeta and 13 Jbeta primers. Profiling relied on immunoSEQ multiplex PCR, and the TCRdb table lists in-frame clones only, not all of them. The sample lists around 160,000 clones, 68% seen once, with 1.3% to 1.5% in the top ten. The sequenced material came from PBMCs. The receptors derive from a man over 45 in good health and CMV-seronegative.

The chain employs TRBV9 and TRBJ2-7; the match to TRBD1 covers 11 bases. CDR1 and CDR2 from the germline V gene are SGDLS and YYNGEE. The CDR3 has 15 amino acids. With 4 bases clipped from V and 3 bases from J, the junction kept 6 bases outside the gene matches. The CDR3 here is CASSPRTGGIYEQYF. CDR3 DNA: TGTGCCAGCAGCCCCCGGACAGGGGGCATCTACGAGCAGTACTTC.

This sequence joins TRBV19 and TRBJ1-2; the D gene is possibly TRBD1 (5 bases). There are 15 residues in the CDR3. Germline-derived CDR1 and CDR2 are LNHDA and SQIVND (reference sequence). Trimming stripped 3 bases from V and 5 bases from J, with 16 bases between. CDR3 loop: CASSMMATDPYGYTF. CDR3 nucleotides: TGTGCCAGTAGTATGATGGCGACAGACCCTTATGGCTACACCTTC.

The chain couples TRBV6-5 to TRBJ1-3; no clear D. Trimming took off 6 bases at V and 0 bases at J, with 12 bases between the two ends. The CDR3 is made up of 15 amino acids. Per germline, CDR1 MNHEY and CDR2 SVGAGI. CDR3 region: CASRGPGSSGNTIYF. The DNA for the CDR3 is TGTGCCAGCAGAGGGCCGGGGAGCTCTGGAAACACCATATATTTT.

The chain joins TRBV5-1 to TRBJ2-6; D is ambiguous. Trimming left V 7 bases short and J 2 bases short, with 10 bases between. Germline CDR1 is SGHRS and CDR2 is YFSETQ. The CDR3 contains 14 residues. The chain's CDR3 is CASVRGAGANVLTF. Here the CDR3 DNA reads TGCGCCAGCGTTCGAGGAGCTGGGGCCAACGTCCTGACTTTC.

The chain uses TRBV9 and TRBJ2-1; 9 bases line up with TRBD2. The CDR3 has 16 residues. Unmatched junction bases numbered 7, after V lost 4 bases and J lost 2 bases. Germline V lookup: CDR1 SGDLS, CDR2 YYNGEE. CDR3 in amino acids: CASSPRSGGPYNEQFF. The DNA for the CDR3 is TGTGCCAGCAGCCCCCGAAGCGGGGGGCCCTACAATGAGCAGTTCTTC.

This clone appeared a few times. The chain recombines TRBV7-2 with TRBJ2-4; 8 bases align to TRBD2. In germline, CDR1 is SGHTA, CDR2 FQGNSA. V lost 5 bases, J lost 6 bases, and 6 bases stayed unmatched. The CDR3 has 14 residues. This CDR3 reads CASSLTSGGNIQYF. DNA for the CDR3: TGTGCCAGCAGCCTAACGAGCGGGGGAAACATTCAGTACTTC.

This clone was detected a few times. The rearrangement links TRBV5-6 to TRBJ1-2, with a tentative D call TRBD1 (6 bases). Trimming left V 2 bases short and J 0 bases short, with 20 bases between. Germline lookup yields CDR1 SGHDT and CDR2 YYEEEE. This CDR3 contains 18 residues. CDR3 region: CASSFGGQSLNSNYGYTF. For the CDR3, the DNA is TGTGCCAGCAGCTTCGGTGGACAGAGCCTCAACTCTAACTATGGCTACACCTTC.

This rearrangement joins TRBV18 to TRBJ2-5; D is uncertain. The CDR3 length is 15 residues. The V gene's germline CDR1 is KGHSH and CDR2 LQKENI. Trimming left V 0 bases short and J 7 bases short, with 15 bases between. The CDR3 protein is CASSPPELETGTQYF. In nucleotides, the CDR3 is TGTGCCAGCTCACCACCGGAATTGGAGACGGGGACCCAGTACTTC.

A word on this clone: This sample also contains other DNA sequences that code for the same CDR3. This chain joins TRBV2 and TRBJ1-5, with D perhaps TRBD1 (6 bases). The CDR3 is made up of 14 amino acids. CDR1 is SNHLY and CDR2 is FYNNEI in the germline V gene. Trimming left V 2 bases short and J 2 bases short, with 7 bases between. CDR3 loop: CASSERQGNQPQHF. DNA of the CDR3: TGTGCCAGCAGTGAAAGACAGGGCAATCAGCCCCAGCATTTT. Together with reference TRBV2 and TRBJ1-5, the CDR3 gives the full variable domain: EPEVTQTPSHQVTQMGQEVILRCVPISNHLYFYWYRQILGQKVEFLVSFYNNEISEKSEIFDDQFSVERPDGSNFTLKIRSTKLEDSAMYFCASSERQGNQPQHFGDGTRLSIL.

The V call is TRBV15, the J call TRBJ1-3; no reliable D call. The germline V gene encodes CDR1 LNHNV and CDR2 YYDKDF (reference sequence). V dropped 11 bases and J dropped 0 bases, with 11 bases sitting between them. This CDR3 spans 13 amino acids. CDR3: CASSGLSGNTIYF. The DNA of the CDR3 is TGTGCCTCTAGCGGGCTCTCTGGAAACACCATATATTTT.

This clone was seen more than once but under ten times. V usage is TRBV6-1 and J usage is TRBJ1-4; no clear D gene. CDR3 length: 15 amino acids. Trimming pared 7 bases from V and 7 bases from J, leaving 19 bases between. Germline values: CDR1 MNHNS, CDR2 SASEGT. The CDR3 protein is CASNLGAPRGEKLFF. For the CDR3, the DNA is TGTGCCAGCAACCTAGGCGCGCCTAGAGGTGAAAAACTGTTTTTT.

The rearrangement links TRBV4-1 to TRBJ2-7; 7 bases line up with TRBD1. The CDR3 is 16 residues long. CDR1 is MGHRA and CDR2 is YSYEKL in the germline V gene. V lost 1 base, J lost 0 bases, and 6 bases stayed unmatched. Here the CDR3 reads CASSQVSAGGSYEQYF. The CDR3 DNA sequence: TGCGCCAGCAGCCAAGTCAGTGCAGGGGGCTCCTACGAGCAGTACTTC.

The V and J genes are TRBV7-2 and TRBJ1-4; the match to TRBD1 covers 11 bases. This CDR3 is built from 17 residues. The V gene's germline CDR1 is SGHTA and CDR2 FQGNSA. Trimming at V came to 3 bases and at J to 6 bases, leaving 9 bases not matched to a gene. The CDR3 loop is CASSLNGQGARYEKLFF. The CDR3 DNA reads as TGTGCCAGCAGCTTGAATGGACAGGGGGCGCGGTATGAAAAACTGTTTTTT. Drawing the rest from reference TRBV7-2 and TRBJ1-4, the complete variable domain is GAGVSQSPSNKVTEKGKDVELRCDPISGHTALYWYRQSLGQGLEFLIYFQGNSAPDKSGLPSDRFSAERTGGSVSTLTIQRTQQEDSAVYLCASSLNGQGARYEKLFFGSGTQLSVL.

The V and J genes are TRBV2 and TRBJ2-7; 9 bases fit TRBD2. CDR3 length equals 15 residues. Losses at the gene ends were 5 bases for V and 2 bases for J; bases not matched to a gene: 7. From germline, CDR1 is SNHLY and CDR2 FYNNEI. For the CDR3, the DNA is TGTGCCAGCAGTTACCTTAGCGGGGGTACCTACGAGCAGTACTTC. Translated: CASSYLSGGTYEQYF.

The chain has TRBV19 and TRBJ2-7, with 7 positions matching TRBD2. Per germline, CDR1 LNHDA and CDR2 SQIVND (reference sequence). The CDR3 has 14 residues. The junction had 8 bases not matched to a gene; V was cut back by 6 bases and J by 3 bases. The CDR3 region is CASRTASGVYEQYF. DNA of the CDR3: TGTGCCAGTAGGACGGCCAGCGGGGTCTACGAGCAGTACTTC.

The rearrangement joins TRBV10-3 to TRBJ1-3; no clear D gene. The germline V gene encodes CDR1 ENHRY and CDR2 SYGVKD. The germline V and J ends were trimmed by 2 bases and 0 bases, with 8 bases remaining between them. The CDR3 has 15 amino acids. CDR3 in amino acids: CAISERGYSGNTIYF. DNA for the CDR3: TGTGCCATCAGTGAGAGAGGATACTCTGGAAACACCATATATTTT.

CDR3 loop: CAISESQGSTEAFF. CDR3 nucleotide sequence: TGTGCCATCAGTGAGTCACAGGGGTCCACTGAAGCTTTCTTT. The chain couples TRBV10-3 to TRBJ1-1; TRBD1 matches 7 bases. The germline V gene has CDR1 ENHRY and CDR2 SYGVKD. The V and J ends lost 0 bases and 4 bases, in that order; junction bases with no gene match: 2. CDR3 length: 14 residues.

This chain connects TRBV28 to TRBJ2-2, with D maybe TRBD1 (6 bases). The germline CDR1 and CDR2 sequences are MDHEN and SYDVKM. Trimming removed 10 bases from V and 1 base from J, with 16 bases in between. The CDR3 is 15 amino acids. The CDR3 DNA reads as TGTGCCACAACGGGTGGGGACAAGAACACCGGGGAGCTGTTTTTT. Protein sequence: CATTGGDKNTGELFF.

The chain uses TRBV18 and TRBJ2-1; 7 positions match TRBD1. After removal of 6 bases from V and 7 bases from J, the junction contained 0 bases not matched to a gene. The CDR3 consists of 11 residues. Germline loops: CDR1 KGHSH, CDR2 LQKENI. The CDR3 DNA is TGTGCCAGCTCGGACAGGAATGAGCAGTTCTTC. Translation: CASSDRNEQFF.

The V gene is TRBV19, the J gene TRBJ2-1, with 9 bases matching TRBD1. This CDR3 spans 15 amino acids. The germline CDR1 and CDR2 sequences are LNHDA and SQIVND (reference sequence). Germline trimming cut 4 bases from V and 5 bases from J; bases unmatched to any gene: 6. This CDR3 reads CASSNRDRAHNEQFF. The CDR3 DNA sequence: TGTGCCAGTAGTAACCGGGACAGGGCACACAATGAGCAGTTCTTC. The entire variable domain, with the rest obtained from reference TRBV19 and TRBJ2-1, is as follows: DGGITQSPKYLFRKEGQNVTLSCEQNLNHDAMYWYRQDPGQGLRLIYYSQIVNDFQKGDIAEGYSVSREKKESFPLTVTSAQKNPTAFYLCASSNRDRAHNEQFFGPGTRLTVL.

Only a few counts were recorded for this clone. V gene TRBV7-2 combines with J gene TRBJ1-6, with 7 nucleotides matching TRBD1. The CDR3 is made up of 15 amino acids. Trimming cost V 2 bases and J 10 bases; bases outside gene matches: 8. Germline CDR1 is SGHTA and CDR2 is FQGNSA. CDR3 residues: CASSLNPRGKSPLHF. The CDR3, as DNA: TGTGCCAGCAGCTTAAACCCCAGGGGGAAATCACCCCTCCACTTT.

This sequence joins TRBV6-6 and TRBJ2-3, with TRBD2 matching 9 bases. Germline V gene sequence: CDR1 MNHNY, CDR2 SVGAGI (reference sequence). This CDR3 has 16 amino acids. Trimming cost V 0 bases and J 1 base; bases outside gene matches: 2. CDR3 in DNA: TGTGCCAGCAGTTACTCGCCTAGCGGGGGCACAGATACGCAGTATTTT. As protein: CASSYSPSGGTDTQYF.

This chain uses TRBV5-1 with TRBJ1-2, with a possible D match to TRBD1 (6 bases). The V gene's germline CDR1 is SGHRS and CDR2 YFSETQ. V was clipped by 3 bases and J by 4 bases, with 16 bases between them. The CDR3 totals 15 residues. CDR3 bases: TGCGCCAGCAGCTCGGGGGGGCAGGGCGGCTATGGCTACACCTTC. Translating gives CASSSGGQGGYGYTF. Variable domain in full (rest from reference TRBV5-1 and TRBJ1-2): KAGVTQTPRYLIKTRGQQVTLSCSPISGHRSVSWYQQTPGQGLQFLFEYFSETQRNKGNFPGRFSGRQFSNSRSEMNVSTLELGDSALYLCASSSGGQGGYGYTFGSGTRLTVV.

The genes are TRBV6-5 and TRBJ2-7; weak D call: TRBD2 (6 bases). CDR3 length equals 15 residues. Germline V gene sequence: CDR1 MNHEY, CDR2 SVGAGI. V dropped 2 bases and J dropped 4 bases, with 15 bases sitting between them. The CDR3 protein is CASSYDTAGLYEQYF. The CDR3 bases are TGTGCCAGCAGTTACGACACTGCGGGATTATACGAGCAGTACTTC.

The chain has TRBV4-2 and TRBJ2-3, with 7 bases identical to TRBD2. V was clipped by 7 bases and J by 2 bases; unmatched bases: 9. The CDR3 sequence is 15 residues long. The germline V gene encodes CDR1 LGHNA and CDR2 YNFKEQ. This chain's CDR3 is CASNPRGDPTDTQYF. DNA of the CDR3: TGTGCCAGCAACCCTCGGGGGGACCCCACAGATACGCAGTATTTT.

Judged by abundance, this clone is medium-sized (0.01 to 0.1%). V is TRBV6-5 and J is TRBJ2-7; the match to TRBD2 covers 8 bases. Germline values: CDR1 MNHEY, CDR2 SVGAGI. V was clipped by 7 bases and J by 3 bases; unmatched bases: 8. The CDR3 totals 14 residues. In DNA, the CDR3 is TGTGCCAGCACCCTGGGACTAGGGGACTACGAGCAGTACTTC. Encoded protein: CASTLGLGDYEQYF.

The genes are TRBV29-1 and TRBJ2-5; 15 nucleotides align to TRBD2. There are 14 residues in the CDR3. With V trimmed by 5 bases and J by 7 bases, 5 bases remained unmatched. Germline lookup yields CDR1 SQVTM and CDR2 ANQGSEA. CDR3 bases: TGCAGCGTTCGGACTAGCGGGGGGGCCTGGACCCAGTACTTC. It codes for CSVRTSGGAWTQYF.

This clone showed up just once. This chain joins TRBV11-2 and TRBJ1-6, with D unresolved. The V end lost 1 base, the J end lost 10 bases, and 17 bases lay between the germline ends. Per the germline V gene, CDR1 is SGHAT and CDR2 is FQNNGV. This CDR3 is built from 16 residues. The CDR3 region is CASSLGRGRSGSPLHF. CDR3 DNA: TGTGCCAGCAGCTTAGGTCGGGGAAGGAGTGGCTCACCCCTCCACTTT.

V is TRBV23-1 and J is TRBJ2-1; the D is unclear. TRBV23-1 is given ORF status, its function remaining uncertain. This CDR3 region has 15 residues. The V end was cut by 8 bases, the J end by 0 bases, with 14 bases between. Here the CDR3 reads CASGIDIISYNEQFF. CDR3 sequence (DNA): TGCGCCAGCGGAATCGACATCATCTCCTACAATGAGCAGTTCTTC.